A selection of T cell receptor beta chains follows, all from one sample in a study of naive and memory T cell subsets. TCRdb fed the 5' RACE reads into MiXCR, producing one record per CDR3 protein. The sample lists 50,000 or so distinct CDR3 sequences, around 7.7% occurring once. These receptors were collected from a male donor in good health. Each CDR3 is given with its conserved first and last residue. A D gene is named only where the DNA matches it firmly. Only part of the rows carry a size: once, few, many, or a class if the clone is expanded.

CDR3	DNA	V	J	length	D	size
CASSSYCGWRQGKETRTYNEQFF	TGTGCAAGTAGCTCATACTGCGGGTGGAGACAGGGGAAAGAAACCCGCACTTACAATGAGCAGTTCTTC	TRBV12-2	TRBJ2-1	23	NA	NA
CSAMRAVNYGYTF	TGCAGTGCTATGCGGGCAGTTAACTATGGCTACACCTTC	TRBV20-1	TRBJ1-2	13	NA	NA
CASTSTMGLAVYEQYF	TGTGCCAGCACCTCGACCATGGGGCTAGCGGTCTACGAGCAGTACTTC	TRBV6-5	TRBJ2-7	16	TRBD2	many
CASSSAGYEQYF	TGTGCCAGCAGCTCGGCCGGCTACGAGCAGTACTTC	TRBV7-9	TRBJ2-7	12	NA	few
CASSEALPRGTQYF	TGTGCCAGCAGTGAAGCGCTCCCGAGGGGTACGCAGTATTTT	TRBV6-1	TRBJ2-3	14	NA	few
CASSALQWGGTYNEQFF	TGTGCCAGCAGCGCCCTTCAATGGGGGGGGACTTACAATGAGCAGTTCTTC	TRBV12-3/TRBV12-4	TRBJ2-1	17	TRBD2	NA
CASSSGTGRGTEAFF	TGCGCCAGCAGCTCCGGGACGGGAAGAGGGACTGAAGCTTTCTTT	TRBV5-1	TRBJ1-1	15	NA	many
CASSHREDYGYTF	TGTGCCAGCAGTCACAGGGAGGACTATGGCTACACCTTC	TRBV27	TRBJ1-2	13	NA	few
CASSLNGGAETQYF	TGTGCCAGCAGCTTGAACGGGGGGGCAGAGACCCAGTACTTC	TRBV5-4	TRBJ2-5	14	TRBD2	few
CASSTHPGQGIFDEQFF	TGTGCCAGCAGTACGCATCCGGGACAGGGTATTTTCGATGAGCAGTTCTTC	TRBV28	TRBJ2-1	17	TRBD1	many
CASGLVAGGKGTDTQYF	TGTGCTAGTGGTTTGGTAGCCGGCGGGAAGGGCACAGATACGCAGTATTTT	TRBV12-5	TRBJ2-3	17	NA	many
CASSDGSGATTEAFF	TGCGCCAGCAGTGATGGTAGCGGGGCGACGACTGAAGCTTTCTTT	TRBV10-2	TRBJ1-1	15	NA	many
CSVAGTGGSYEQYF	TGCAGCGTTGCCGGGACAGGGGGCTCCTACGAGCAGTACTTC	TRBV29-1	TRBJ2-7	14	TRBD1	NA
CASSLGAQVDEAFF	TGTGCCAGCAGCTTAGGGGCACAGGTAGATGAAGCTTTCTTT	TRBV11-2	TRBJ1-1	14	NA	many
CASSYRGTDSYEQYF	TGTGCCAGCAGTTACCGCGGGACAGACAGTTACGAGCAGTACTTC	TRBV6-5	TRBJ2-7	15	NA	few
CASSEDSGRIYEQYF	TGTGCCAGCAGTGAAGACAGCGGGAGGATATACGAGCAGTACTTC	TRBV25-1	TRBJ2-7	15	TRBD2	NA
CASSFPTTAMNTEAFF	TGTGCCAGCAGCTTCCCCACGACAGCAATGAACACTGAAGCTTTCTTT	TRBV11-2	TRBJ1-1	16	NA	many
CASSEGQTEAFF	TGTGCCAGCAGCGAGGGACAGACTGAAGCTTTCTTT	TRBV9	TRBJ1-1	12	TRBD1	NA
CASSESNQPQHF	TGTGCCAGCAGTGAAAGCAATCAGCCCCAGCATTTT	TRBV2	TRBJ1-5	12	NA	many
CASRTGQGGNQPQHF	TGTGCCAGCAGGACCGGACAGGGTGGCAATCAGCCCCAGCATTTT	TRBV6-5	TRBJ1-5	15	TRBD1	once
CASSYLNRGLGNQPQHF	TGTGCCAGCAGTTACCTCAACAGGGGGCTGGGAAATCAGCCCCAGCATTTT	TRBV6-6	TRBJ1-5	17	TRBD1	NA
CASSLYVTGDNPNTGELFF	TGTGCCAGCAGCTTGTATGTAACGGGGGATAATCCGAACACCGGGGAGCTGTTTTTT	TRBV5-4	TRBJ2-2	19	NA	NA